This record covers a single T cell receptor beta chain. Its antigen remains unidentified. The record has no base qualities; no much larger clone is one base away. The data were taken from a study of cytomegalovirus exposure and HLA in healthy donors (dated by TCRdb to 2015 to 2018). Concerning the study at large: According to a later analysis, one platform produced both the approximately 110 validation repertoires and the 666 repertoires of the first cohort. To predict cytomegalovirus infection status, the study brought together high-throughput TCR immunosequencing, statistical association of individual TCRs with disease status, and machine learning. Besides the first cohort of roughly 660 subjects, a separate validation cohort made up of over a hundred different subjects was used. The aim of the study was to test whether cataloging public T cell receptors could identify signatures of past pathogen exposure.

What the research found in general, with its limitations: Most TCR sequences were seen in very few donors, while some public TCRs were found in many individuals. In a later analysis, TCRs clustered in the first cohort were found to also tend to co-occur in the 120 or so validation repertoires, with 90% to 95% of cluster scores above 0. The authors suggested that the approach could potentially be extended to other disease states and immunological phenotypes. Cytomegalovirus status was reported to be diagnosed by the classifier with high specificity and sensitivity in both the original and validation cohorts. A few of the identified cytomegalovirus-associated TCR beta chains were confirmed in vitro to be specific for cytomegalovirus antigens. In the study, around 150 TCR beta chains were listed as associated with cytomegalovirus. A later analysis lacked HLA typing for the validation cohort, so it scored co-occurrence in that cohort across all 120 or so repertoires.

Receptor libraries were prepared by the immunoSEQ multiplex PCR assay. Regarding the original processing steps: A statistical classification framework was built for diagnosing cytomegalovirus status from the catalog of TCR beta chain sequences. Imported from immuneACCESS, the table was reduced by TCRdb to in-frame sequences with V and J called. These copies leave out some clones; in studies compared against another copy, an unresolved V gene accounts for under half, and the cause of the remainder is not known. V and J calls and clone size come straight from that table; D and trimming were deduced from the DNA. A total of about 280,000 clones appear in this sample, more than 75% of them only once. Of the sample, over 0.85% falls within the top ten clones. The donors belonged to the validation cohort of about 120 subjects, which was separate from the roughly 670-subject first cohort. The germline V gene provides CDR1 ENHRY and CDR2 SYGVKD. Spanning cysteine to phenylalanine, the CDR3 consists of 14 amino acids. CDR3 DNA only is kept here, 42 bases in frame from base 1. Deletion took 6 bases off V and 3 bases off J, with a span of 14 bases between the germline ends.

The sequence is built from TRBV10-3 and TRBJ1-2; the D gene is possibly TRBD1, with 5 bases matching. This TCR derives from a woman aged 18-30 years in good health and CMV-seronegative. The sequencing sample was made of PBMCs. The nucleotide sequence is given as TGTGCCATCAGGGCCATCGCGGGGGACTATGGCTACACCTTC. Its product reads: CAIRAIAGDYGYTF.